The text below deals with one T cell receptor (beta chain). Its specificity is not known. These data are taken from a study of T-cell memory formation after mild COVID-19. General study findings and limits: Cross-reactive memory seemingly joined, as some responding clones were found in pre-infection memory. Whereas later expanders leaned CD4+, clones contracting day 15 to 85 showed a balanced CD4/CD8 makeup.

TCRdb called the 5' RACE reads again in MiXCR, with one record for every CDR3 protein. The sample contains 450,000 to 650,000 distinct CDR3 sequences, roughly 22% of which appear only once. The V and J ends lost 0 bases and 9 bases respectively, with 21 bases between them. This CDR3 has 16 residues. Germline V CDR1 and CDR2: SGHKS, YYEKEE (reference sequence). Sequenced sample: PBMCs or a T cell subset sorted from them (not recorded which). The sequence was obtained from an adult woman who had mild COVID-19 (a few samples of this study predate the infection). Cell type and time point are not known. V is TRBV5-5 and J is TRBJ2-5; D possibly corresponds to TRBD1 (5 bases). Written as DNA, the CDR3 is TGTGCCAGCAGCTTGGTCTGGGGCCAGGGTGGGTTGGCCCAGTACTTC. Translating it yields CASSLVWGQGGLAQYF.